Included here is one T cell receptor (beta chain) sequence, with context. What this receptor recognizes is not known. The record has no base qualities; no much larger clone is one base away. One collaborating source in Seattle enrolled patients during active infection and followed them longitudinally through the course of disease. Whole blood was collected in K2EDTA tubes by collaborating institutions according to the institutions' own protocols. For TCRbeta analysis, collaborators shipped samples as frozen whole blood, isolated PBMCs, or DNA extracted from either of those sample types. The data belong to a study of blood T cell repertoires in COVID-19 (dated by TCRdb to about 2020). Regarding the complete study: Collaborator samples came from the United States, Italy and Spain and covered acute and convalescent phases of COVID-19. The material from the prospective study consisted of cDNA or gDNA derived from T cells, B-cell-depleted T cells, or PBMCs. Deeply sampled blood TCRbeta repertoires from subjects exposed to, actively infected with, or recovered from COVID-19 were included in the dataset. The repertoires were released in a freely available public database meant as a resource for research on the immune response to SARS-CoV-2. Samples were obtained from the ongoing ImmuneRACE study (first 160 participants) and from 1,254 subjects provided by 6 global collaborators. Sample metadata almost always included a de-identified subject ID, COVID-19 status, age in years and sex. Where available, HLA class I and class II types were taken from metadata supplied by the sample provider and were not determined by assay-based typing. Broader findings and caveats from the paper: Clinical and demographic metadata were provided uncurated, with the amount varying by source and participant.

TCRbeta CDR3 regions were amplified from genomic DNA by means of the immunoSEQ Assay, a bias-controlled multiplex PCR. The original pipeline was this. The number of nucleated cells in each sample was estimated by amplification of reference gene primers within the assay. Sequence reads were collapsed and filtered to measure the absolute abundance of every unique TCRbeta CDR3 rearrangement. For each sample, productive Simpson clonality was calculated by taking the square root of Simpson's diversity index across productive rearrangements. Here the immuneACCESS table is served through TCRdb, limited to in-frame sequences with V and J called. Missing clones are a known gap in these copies; in checked studies unresolved V genes cover under half, and the rest lacks a known reason. For V, J and clone size, that table is used; D and trimming come from the DNA. Recorded for this sample are 150,000 to 200,000 clones; about 87% of them occurred a single time. The ten largest clonotypes hold approximately 10% of the sample.

This TCR derives from a woman aged 70-85 years with COVID-19, enrolled during active disease. The specimen sequenced was peripheral blood.

The CDR3 has the sequence CAGDMGREDSYNSPLHF. The DNA is as follows: TGTGCCGGAGATATGGGTAGGGAGGACTCCTATAATTCACCCCTCCACTTT. The receptor chain draws on TRBV30 and TRBJ1-6, with the D gene not clear enough to name. Inclusive of the bounding cysteine and phenylalanine, the CDR3 is 17 residues long. Solely the CDR3 DNA is kept, with 51 bases framed from the first base. Looking up the germline V gene (reference sequence) yields CDR1 GTSNPN and CDR2 SVGIG. Trimming costs V 8 bases and J 0 bases, and their ends lie 20 bases apart.